The 27 T cell receptor beta chains reported below all come from one sample, sequenced in a study of human T cells and chemical hapten exposure. Time point noted: pre-sensitization, week 0. Treatment meaning: therapeutic diphenylcyclopropenone sensitization with weekly scalp DPC. MiXCR was run by TCRdb on the RACE reads, yielding one entry per CDR3 protein. The table includes about 350,000 distinct CDR3 sequences, approximately 5.8% detected once. The source was whole blood, collected in connection with sensitization to the hapten diphenylcyclopropenone (DPC). These receptors were taken from a woman under 30 with alopecia areata. Some clones in this sample may be carry-over from other donors' samples.

This clonotype has more than one count but fewer than ten. The chain carries TRBV4-3 and TRBJ2-3; D gene uncertain. Germline assignment: CDR1 LGHNA and CDR2 YSLEER. V was shortened by 0 bases and J by 2 bases, with 9 bases between the two germline ends. This CDR3 has 15 residues. CDR3 DNA: TGCGCCAGCAGCCAAGATGAAACGGCCACAGATACGCAGTATTTT. Encoded protein: CASSQDETATDTQYF.

This clonotype appeared a few times. V and J are TRBV6-4 and TRBJ2-3; maybe TRBD1 (6 bases). The CDR3 loop spans 14 amino acids. Trimming left V 2 bases short and J 4 bases short, with 10 bases between. Per germline, CDR1 MRHNA and CDR2 SNTAGT. The CDR3 protein is CASSDKGEADTQYF. CDR3 nucleotides: TGTGCCAGCAGTGACAAGGGGGAAGCAGATACGCAGTATTTT.

This clonotype was seen repeatedly, ten times or more. The J gene is TRBJ1-1, the V gene TRBV5-4; 7 bases are shared with TRBD1. Germline assignment: CDR1 SGHNT and CDR2 YYREEE (reference sequence). This CDR3 is 19 amino acids long. Unmatched junction bases numbered 20, after V lost 1 base and J lost 5 bases. CDR3 coding DNA: TGTGCCAGCAGCTTGCCAACCCAGGCCACGACAGGGCTAGGGACTGAAGCTTTCTTT. Protein product: CASSLPTQATTGLGTEAFF.

This clonotype was recorded at least ten times. The V and J genes are TRBV24-1 and TRBJ2-7, with 8 bases matching TRBD1. V gave up 2 bases and J gave up 2 bases; unmatched junction bases: 4. This CDR3 has 15 amino acids. Germline CDR1 and CDR2: KGHDR and SFDVKD. In DNA, the CDR3 is TGTGCCACCAGTGATTCCCAGGGGGCCACCTACGAGCAGTACTTC. It specifies CATSDSQGATYEQYF.

This clonotype was seen a few times. V usage is TRBV27 and J usage is TRBJ1-6, with 8 bases fitting TRBD1. The CDR3 runs 17 residues. V was clipped by 2 bases and J by 5 bases; unmatched bases: 8. Germline V gene lookup returns CDR1 MNHEY and CDR2 SMNVEV (reference sequence). The CDR3 DNA sequence: TGTGCCAGCAGTTTACGCAGGGGGCCAGGGGATAATTCACCCCTCCACTTT. It codes for CASSLRRGPGDNSPLHF.

This clonotype has only a few counts. This rearrangement joins TRBV10-3 to TRBJ2-7; D remains unclear. Germline V gives CDR1 ENHRY, CDR2 SYGVKD. The length of the CDR3 is 15 residues. V was pared by 3 bases and J by 5 bases, with 17 bases between. In DNA form, the CDR3 reads TGTGCCATCAGTGATTTGAAACAGAGTGGCGACGAGCAGTACTTC. Translating it yields CAISDLKQSGDEQYF.

In its sample, this clonotype was seen a few times. The gene calls are TRBV4-3 and TRBJ2-7; no firm D call. The CDR3 covers 13 residues. The V gene lost 3 bases and the J gene lost 1 base, with 7 bases spanning the gap. The germline gives CDR1 LGHNA, CDR2 YSLEER. Here the CDR3 reads CASSQSRSYEQYF. The CDR3 nucleotides read TGCGCCAGCAGCCAGTCCAGGTCCTACGAGCAGTACTTC.

The chain recombines TRBV6-2 or TRBV6-3 with TRBJ1-5, with a tentative D call TRBD1 (6 bases). Germline lookup yields CDR1 MNHEY and CDR2 SVGEGT. Trimming took 6 bases from V and 3 from J, leaving 12 bases between them. This CDR3 comprises 14 residues. CDR3 protein: CASSRQAYNQPQHF. The CDR3 nucleotides are TGTGCCAGCAGCCGACAGGCTTACAATCAGCCCCAGCATTTT.

This clonotype was found many times. The rearrangement links TRBV12-3 or TRBV12-4 to TRBJ2-7; 9 nucleotides agree with TRBD2. The CDR3 covers 14 residues. Trimming removed 6 bases from V and 3 bases from J; junction bases left unmatched: 6. CDR3 DNA sequence: TGTGCCAGCAGACATAGCGGGGGACTCTACGAGCAGTACTTC. Its protein is CASRHSGGLYEQYF.

This clonotype was counted ten times or more. The chain joins TRBV7-9 to TRBJ1-6, with TRBD1 matching 9 bases. The CDR3 is 16 residues long. Trimming cost V 1 base and J 10 bases; bases outside gene matches: 8. Looked up from germline, CDR1 is SEHNR and CDR2 is FQNEAQ (reference sequence). CDR3 coding DNA: TGTGCCAGCAGCTTAGTAGGGACAGGGCCTCGATCACCCCTCCACTTT. Its protein is CASSLVGTGPRSPLHF.

This clonotype occurred a few times. V is TRBV15 and J is TRBJ1-4; TRBD1 is a possible D gene (5 bases). CDR1 is LNHNV and CDR2 is YYDKDF in the germline V gene (reference sequence). Trimming cost V 5 bases and J 4 bases, with 14 bases left between them. The CDR3 consists of 15 residues. As DNA, the CDR3 is TGTGCCACCAGCCCAAACGGGGCAGATAATGAAAAACTGTTTTTT. Protein product: CATSPNGADNEKLFF.

This clonotype was recorded a few times. The chain recombines TRBV6-6 with TRBJ1-2; a weak D match, TRBD1 (5 bases). The CDR3 consists of 15 residues. Germline assignment: CDR1 MNHNY and CDR2 SVGAGI (reference sequence). V was cut by 4 bases and J by 0 bases, with 12 bases left in between. The CDR3 spells CASSLGQPSNYGYTF. The DNA for the CDR3 is TGTGCCAGCAGTTTGGGGCAGCCGTCTAACTATGGCTACACCTTC.

This clonotype was seen many times. The chain uses TRBV2 and TRBJ2-1; 12 bases fit TRBD2. Germline loops: CDR1 SNHLY, CDR2 FYNNEI. Germline trimming cut 0 bases from V and 12 bases from J; bases unmatched to any gene: 12. There are 17 residues in the CDR3. The chain's CDR3 is CASSEALAGGNAGMQFF. The CDR3 coding sequence is TGTGCCAGCAGTGAAGCACTAGCGGGGGGCAATGCCGGGATGCAGTTCTTC.

V and J are TRBV5-5 and TRBJ1-5; possible D gene TRBD1, 5 bases. Germline loops: CDR1 SGHKS, CDR2 YYEKEE (reference sequence). The CDR3 is 15 residues long. The V end lost 0 bases, the J end lost 2 bases, and 9 bases lay between the germline ends. The CDR3 bases are TGTGCCAGCAGCTTGGCGGGGGATGGCAATCAGCCCCAGCATTTT. Translating it yields CASSLAGDGNQPQHF.

The table lists this clonotype with a few counts. The CDR3 region has the DNA TGCGCCAGCAGCCTGTCCGATGCAGATAGCTCCTACGAGCAGTACTTC. Translating gives CASSLSDADSSYEQYF. The rearrangement links TRBV4-3 to TRBJ2-7; no firm D call. Germline-derived CDR1 and CDR2 are LGHNA and YSLEER. V was pared by 4 bases and J by 0 bases, with 16 bases between. The CDR3 is 16 residues long.

The chain carries TRBV4-1 and TRBJ2-5, with D unclear. CDR3 length: 13 residues. Germline values: CDR1 MGHRA, CDR2 YSYEKL. The V end was cut by 4 bases, the J end by 9 bases, with 15 bases between. The DNA for the CDR3 is TGCGCCAGCAGCCTCGAGGAGCGACGGTCCCAGTACTTC. Its protein product is CASSLEERRSQYF.

This clonotype was counted at least ten times. The chain employs TRBV6-6 and TRBJ2-7; D uncertain. This CDR3 has 13 amino acids. Trimming shortened V by 4 bases and J by 11 bases, and 18 bases separated the two germline ends. Germline CDR1 reads MNHNY; CDR2 reads SVGAGI (reference sequence). CDR3 bases: TGTGCCAGCAGTTCCTCCGGGCACCCAAGGGAGTACTTC. As protein: CASSSSGHPREYF.

This clonotype turned up a few times. V usage is TRBV4-1 and J usage is TRBJ1-5, with a weak D call TRBD1 (5 bases). The CDR3 has 16 residues. V gave up 0 bases and J gave up 5 bases, with 14 bases separating them. Per germline, CDR1 MGHRA and CDR2 YSYEKL. CDR3 residues: CASSQDGFGGDQPQHF. In DNA form, the CDR3 reads TGCGCCAGCAGCCAAGATGGATTTGGGGGGGATCAGCCCCAGCATTTT.

This clonotype was seen repeatedly, ten times or more. This sequence joins TRBV6-5 and TRBJ1-5; D not resolved. With 4 bases removed from V and 2 bases from J, the gap between germline ends came to 6 bases. This CDR3 is 13 amino acids long. The V gene's germline CDR1 is MNHEY and CDR2 SVGAGI. This CDR3 reads CASSSEGNQPQHF. Here the CDR3 DNA reads TGTGCCAGCAGTTCCGAGGGCAATCAGCCCCAGCATTTT.

This clonotype has ten or more counts. The chain uses TRBV4-1 and TRBJ1-6; D might be TRBD1 (5 bases). Per germline, CDR1 MGHRA and CDR2 YSYEKL. The CDR3 sequence is 13 residues long. Trimming took off 4 bases at V and 10 bases at J, with 11 bases between the two ends. The CDR3, as DNA: TGCGCCAGCAGCCCGTGGGAGGGGTCACCCCTCCACTTT. Translation: CASSPWEGSPLHF.

V is TRBV6-2 or TRBV6-3 and J is TRBJ1-5; perhaps TRBD1 as D (5 bases). V was shortened by 8 bases and J by 0 bases, with 14 bases between the two germline ends. CDR3 length equals 15 residues. Germline-derived CDR1 and CDR2 are MNHEY and SVGEGT. The CDR3 here is CASGRRGDSNQPQHF. The CDR3 nucleotides are TGTGCCAGCGGTCGGAGAGGGGATAGCAATCAGCCCCAGCATTTT.

This clonotype appeared many times. The chain employs TRBV7-9 and TRBJ2-2; possible D gene TRBD2, 5 bases. The CDR3 runs 13 residues. Looked up from germline, CDR1 is SEHNR and CDR2 is FQNEAQ (reference sequence). Trimming removed 2 bases from V and 8 bases from J, with 9 bases in between. CDR3 DNA: TGTGCCAGCAGCTTATCTAGCTCAGGGGAGCTGTTTTTT. Translated: CASSLSSSGELFF.

This clonotype appeared a few times. A junction end diverges from the germline sequence, so it may reflect a read error. The chain recombines TRBV7-7 with TRBJ2-6; 7 bases agree with TRBD1. Germline values: CDR1 SSHAT, CDR2 FNYEAQ (reference sequence). This CDR3 has 15 amino acids. The CDR3 loop reads CASSAQGPGANVLTF. In DNA, the CDR3 is TGTGCTAGCAGCGCACAGGGGCCTGGGGCCAACGTCCTGACTTTC.

This clonotype came up a few times. The genes are TRBV12-3 or TRBV12-4 and TRBJ1-1, with D tentatively TRBD1 (6 bases). The CDR3 is 15 amino acids. V lost 5 bases and J 4 bases, leaving 17 bases between the germline ends. CDR3: CASSQQGVGRTEAFF. DNA of the CDR3: TGTGCCAGCAGTCAACAGGGAGTAGGACGCACTGAAGCTTTCTTT.

This chain connects TRBV3-1 to TRBJ1-1; D remains ambiguous. Looked up from germline, CDR1 is LGHDT and CDR2 is YNNKEL (reference sequence). The CDR3 sequence is 14 residues long. V lost 3 bases and J lost 1, with 9 bases in between. The CDR3 region has the DNA TGTGCCAGCAGCCACGGACTCGAGAACACTGAAGCTTTCTTT. Its translation is CASSHGLENTEAFF. Full variable domain (missing parts from reference TRBV3-1 and TRBJ1-1): DTAVSQTPKYLVTQMGNDKSIKCEQNLGHDTMYWYKQDSKKFLKIMFSYNNKELIINETVPNRFSPKSPDKAHLNLHINSLELGDSAVYFCASSHGLENTEAFFGQGTRLTVV.

Only a few counts were recorded for this clonotype. The chain has TRBV27 and TRBJ2-7, with 7 bases that match TRBD1. The CDR3 spans 16 residues. CDR1 is MNHEY and CDR2 is SMNVEV in the germline V gene (reference sequence). Trimming at V came to 3 bases and at J to 10 bases, leaving 18 bases not matched to a gene. CDR3 nucleotides: TGTGCCAGCAGTTTGTCCGGCGCAGGGGGAAACCTACGACAGTACTTC. It specifies CASSLSGAGGNLRQYF.

This chain joins TRBV5-6 and TRBJ2-5; D might be TRBD2 (7 bases). Per the germline V gene, CDR1 is SGHDT and CDR2 is YYEEEE. CDR3 length: 15 residues. Trimming cost V 4 bases and J 1 base, with 14 bases left between them. Here the CDR3 reads CASSQMAGAQETQYF. The CDR3 DNA sequence: TGTGCCAGCAGCCAAATGGCGGGGGCCCAAGAGACCCAGTACTTC.